These T cell receptor beta chains were read from a single sample in a study of blood T cell repertoires in COVID-19. Method: immunoSEQ multiplex PCR; TCRdb's copy keeps in-frame clones and lacks some. The sample has about 500,000 clones; around nine tenths are singletons. The sample consisted of peripheral blood. The source of these receptors is a woman aged 50 to 60 with COVID-19, enrolled during active disease. CDR3s include the opening cysteine and the closing phenylalanine or tryptophan. The D gene is left open where the match is weak. Rows give clone size only sometimes, using once, few, many, or a class for an expanded clone.

abundance,d_gene,v_gene,j_gene,CDR3nt,CDR3aa
few,-,TRBV19,TRBJ2-5,TGTGCCAGTAGTATAGGTGGAGAAGAGACCCAGTACTTC,CASSIGGEETQYF
-,-,TRBV18,TRBJ1-2,TGTGCCAGCTCCATACAGGAGGGGAAGAGCTACACCTTC,CASSIQEGKSYTF
-,-,TRBV2,TRBJ1-2,TGTGCCAGCAGTGATACTCAGGGTGGCTACACCTTC,CASSDTQGGYTF
-,TRBD1,TRBV5-5,TRBJ2-3,TGTGCCAGCAGCAAAGGACAGGGCTGGGCAGATACGCAGTATTTT,CASSKGQGWADTQYF
-,TRBD2,TRBV5-1,TRBJ2-2,TGCGCCAGCAGCCCGACTAGCGGGGGGGCCGGGGAGCTGTTTTTT,CASSPTSGGAGELFF
-,TRBD1,TRBV5-4,TRBJ1-2,TGTGCCAGCAGCTTTACGGGACAGGGGCCCCATGGCTACACCTTC,CASSFTGQGPHGYTF
-,TRBD1,TRBV10-3,TRBJ1-5,TGTGCCATCAGTGATCGACAGGGTGAGCAGCCCCAGCATTTT,CAISDRQGEQPQHF
-,-,TRBV5-1,TRBJ1-3,TGCGCCAGCAGAGAGAAGGGTACGGGAGGAAACACCATATATTTT,CASREKGTGGNTIYF
once,TRBD1,TRBV4-2,TRBJ1-3,TGTGCCAGCAGCAGACAGGGGAGCTCTGGAAACACCATATATTTT,CASSRQGSSGNTIYF
-,-,TRBV19,TRBJ2-5,TGTGCCAGTAGTATGAATGCCTATCAAGAGACCCAGTACTTC,CASSMNAYQETQYF
-,-,TRBV4-1,TRBJ1-5,TGCGCCAGCAGCCAAGATGGGCGTGGGGGGAATCAGCCCCAGCATTTT,CASSQDGRGGNQPQHF
-,-,TRBV9,TRBJ2-7,TGTGCCAGCAGCGTAGGAGGGACTTCCGCCTACGAGCAGTACTTC,CASSVGGTSAYEQYF
-,TRBD2,TRBV2,TRBJ2-7,TGTGCCAGCATCCGGGGGGGCTACGTGGAGCAGTACTTC,CASIRGGYVEQYF
-,TRBD1,TRBV19,TRBJ2-6,TGTGCCAGTATGTCCCGGGACAGGGGGCTATACGGGGCCAACGTCCTGACTTTC,CASMSRDRGLYGANVLTF
few,-,TRBV4-1,TRBJ1-2,TGCGCCACTCGAAGGACTGAAACCTCCTATGGCTACACCTTC,CATRRTETSYGYTF
-,TRBD1,TRBV19,TRBJ1-1,TGTGCCAGTAGTCTTCAACAGGGGGTGAACACTGAAGCTTTCTTT,CASSLQQGVNTEAFF
-,-,TRBV9,TRBJ1-1,TGTGCCAGCAGCGCGGATACCAGGGCTACGGCTTTCTTT,CASSADTRATAFF
-,TRBD2,TRBV19,TRBJ2-5,TGTGCCAGTAGTCCTCGGACTAGCGGGGGTAAAGAGACCCAGTACTTC,CASSPRTSGGKETQYF
-,TRBD2,TRBV6-1,TRBJ2-7,TGTGCCAGCAGTGAAAGGGCTAGCGGGTCCTACGAGCAGTACTTC,CASSERASGSYEQYF
-,-,TRBV19,TRBJ1-5,TGTGCCAGTTCCCCAGATGAGGCAAGTTCTCAGCCCCAGCATTTT,CASSPDEASSQPQHF
-,TRBD1,TRBV19,TRBJ1-4,TGTGCCAGTAAGAGGGACAGGAATAATGAAAAACTGTTTTTT,CASKRDRNNEKLFF
once,-,TRBV5-4,TRBJ1-1,TGTGCCAGCAGCTTGGCCCAGGGAGGAAAAACTGAAGCTTTCTTT,CASSLAQGGKTEAFF
-,-,TRBV5-5,TRBJ1-2,TGTGCCAGCAGCGGGACGTGGACAGATGGCTACACCTTC,CASSGTWTDGYTF
-,-,TRBV29-1,TRBJ2-7,TGCAGCGTTGAATATGTGTACGAGCAGTACTTC,CSVEYVYEQYF
-,-,TRBV12-3/TRBV12-4,TRBJ2-3,TGTGCCAGCACCCGTCGTCTTCCAGATACGCAGTATTTT,CASTRRLPDTQYF
-,-,TRBV19,TRBJ1-1,TGTGCCAGTAGTCCAAAGCAAAACACTGAAGCTTTCTTT,CASSPKQNTEAFF
-,-,TRBV6-5,TRBJ2-7,TGTGCCAGCAGCTCAGGGGCGGATATCTACGAGCAGTACTTC,CASSSGADIYEQYF
-,-,TRBV5-1,TRBJ2-2,TGCGCCAGCAGCTTTAGAGGGGAGCTGTTTTTT,CASSFRGELFF
few,TRBD1,TRBV12-3/TRBV12-4,TRBJ1-2,TGTGCCAGCAGTGGACAGGCGGAGGAGGGCTACACCTTC,CASSGQAEEGYTF
-,-,TRBV11-3,TRBJ1-1,TGTGCCAGCAGCACCGGGGGGGGAGAGAACACTGAAGCTTTCTTT,CASSTGGGENTEAFF